One and the same sample provided the 14 T cell receptor beta chains below, sequenced in a study of T-cell memory formation after mild COVID-19 (TCRdb year 2021). The library was obtained by 5' RACE. TCRdb names Illumina NovaSeq 6000 as the instrument used. TCRdb applied fastp at Q25 and MiXCR to the public reads, then kept only in-frame beta chains. Every CDR3 protein is listed once, alongside the most common genes and DNA of its rows. The sample table holds approximately 340,000 distinct CDR3 sequences, of which more than 15% were seen once. The ten largest clones represent around 24% of the sample. Sample: PBMCs or a T cell subset sorted from them (not recorded which). All receptors come from a man younger than 35 who had mild COVID-19 (a few samples of this study predate the infection). The sample titles of this study are shuffled in the database, so cell type and time point are left out; the donor was told from shared clones.

This clonotype was counted between two and nine times. The genes are TRBV4-3 and TRBJ2-4, with D maybe TRBD2 (6 bases). CDR1 is LGHNA and CDR2 is YSLEER in the germline V gene. The CDR3 is made up of 15 amino acids. V lost 4 bases and J 4 bases, leaving 14 bases between the germline ends. The CDR3 protein is CASSRSPTSKNIQYF. The CDR3, as DNA: TGCGCCAGCAGCCGCTCCCCGACTAGTAAAAACATTCAGTACTTC.

This sequence joins TRBV21-1 and TRBJ1-5; the DNA was not used to check the table's D call, TRBD1. TRBV21-1 is labeled a pseudogene. The CDR3 totals 14 residues. CDR3 residues: CASSKVDNNQPQHF. The CDR3 coding sequence is TGTGCCAGCAGCAAAGTGGACAACAATCAGCCCCAGCATTTT.

This clonotype has a count of ten or more. The chain carries TRBV7-6 and TRBJ2-1; TRBD2 matches 11 bases. The V segment lost 3 bases and the J segment 5 bases; nucleotides outside the gene matches: 6. Germline CDR1 SGHVS, CDR2 FNYEAQ. This CDR3 region has 16 residues. CDR3 sequence: CASSFELAGDHNEQFF. In DNA form, the CDR3 reads TGTGCCAGCAGCTTCGAACTAGCGGGGGACCACAATGAGCAGTTCTTC.

The V gene is TRBV12-3 or TRBV12-4, the J gene TRBJ2-2; 7 bases are a match to TRBD2. V shed 0 bases, J shed 6 bases, and the junction held 4 bases outside the gene matches. The CDR3 length is 15 residues. CDR3 residues: CASSLALRGAGELFF. Written as DNA, the CDR3 is TGTGCCAGCAGTTTAGCGCTACGGGGGGCCGGGGAGCTGTTTTTT.

This clonotype was observed a few times. V gene TRBV15 combines with J gene TRBJ1-5, with TRBD1 matching 7 bases. CDR1 and CDR2 from the germline V gene are LNHNV and YYDKDF (reference sequence). The J segment lost 6 bases and the V segment lost 3 bases, leaving 11 bases of the junction unmatched. This CDR3 has 16 amino acids. CDR3 nucleotide sequence: TGTGCCACCAGCAGCCTATTGACAGGGTTCGTTCAGCCCCAGCATTTT. Protein: CATSSLLTGFVQPQHF.

This chain connects TRBV28 to TRBJ2-1; possibly TRBD1 or TRBD2 for D (5 bases each). This CDR3 spans 13 amino acids. Germline V gene sequence: CDR1 MDHEN, CDR2 SYDVKM. V was pared by 6 bases and J by 4 bases, with 10 bases between. This CDR3 is CASSTGAYNEQFF. CDR3 coding DNA: TGTGCCAGCAGCACCGGGGCATACAATGAGCAGTTCTTC.

This clonotype appeared a few times. The chain links TRBV7-6 to TRBJ1-5; D possibly corresponds to TRBD1 (6 bases). V lost 1 base and J 5 bases, leaving 15 bases between the germline ends. The CDR3 consists of 16 residues. The germline V gene has CDR1 SGHVS and CDR2 FNYEAQ. The CDR3 coding sequence is TGTGCCAGCAGCTTAGTGGGGGGCCGCGGGGATCAGCCCCAGCATTTT. Translating it yields CASSLVGGRGDQPQHF.

This clonotype was detected a few times. The CDR3 sequence is CASSQEGWGDTEAFF. The CDR3 DNA is TGTGCCAGCAGCCAAGAAGGGTGGGGGGACACTGAAGCTTTCTTT. The chain combines TRBV3-1 with TRBJ1-1; D may be TRBD1 (5 bases). V gave up 0 bases and J gave up 3 bases, with 11 bases separating them. Germline lookup yields CDR1 LGHDT and CDR2 YNNKEL (reference sequence). CDR3 size: 15 residues.

This clonotype occurred a few times. V is TRBV29-1 and J is TRBJ1-2; TRBD1 matches 9 bases. CDR3 length: 13 amino acids. V lost 4 bases to trimming and J lost 10 bases; unmatched junction nucleotides: 10. Germline-derived CDR1 and CDR2 are SQVTM and ANQGSEA. This CDR3 is CSVAAVGQGLYTF. The CDR3, as DNA: TGCAGCGTTGCTGCCGTGGGACAGGGACTCTACACCTTC.

This clonotype turned up a few times. The rearrangement uses TRBV7-2 and TRBJ1-4; D gene ambiguous. In germline, CDR1 is SGHTA, CDR2 FQGNSA. The V end was cut by 2 bases, the J end by 0 bases, with 13 bases between. The CDR3 loop spans 17 amino acids. The CDR3 sequence is CASSLNGWSTTNEKLFF. The CDR3, as DNA: TGTGCCAGCAGCTTAAATGGCTGGTCTACAACTAATGAAAAACTGTTTTTT.

This clonotype appeared a few times. V and J are TRBV5-1 and TRBJ2-2, with D possibly matching TRBD2 (7 bases). The germline CDR1 and CDR2 sequences are SGHRS and YFSETQ. V was cut by 10 bases and J by 5 bases, with 21 bases left in between. This CDR3 comprises 15 residues. In DNA form, the CDR3 reads TGCGCCGGGACTTTATCGGGGGGCCATACCGGGGAGCTGTTTTTT. This encodes CAGTLSGGHTGELFF.

V gene TRBV5-1 combines with J gene TRBJ1-1, with 11 bases aligning to TRBD1. The CDR3 sequence is 14 residues long. With V trimmed by 4 bases and J by 6 bases, 5 bases remained unmatched. CDR1 is SGHRS, CDR2 YFSETQ, per germline. The DNA for the CDR3 is TGCGCCAGCAGCCTGCGGGGACAGGGGGCTGAAGCTTTCTTT. Protein: CASSLRGQGAEAFF.

This clonotype was recorded a few times. The chain employs TRBV5-6 and TRBJ2-7; D uncertain. V shed 4 bases and J shed 4 bases, with 9 bases lying between them. The CDR3 loop spans 12 amino acids. The germline CDR1 and CDR2 sequences are SGHDT and YYEEEE. CDR3 loop: CASSAGSYEQYV. The CDR3 bases are TGTGCCAGCAGCGCAGGCTCTTACGAGCAGTACGTC.

The chain links TRBV5-4 to TRBJ2-2, with 12 nucleotides matching TRBD2. CDR3 length equals 17 residues. Trimming took 2 bases from V and 3 from J; bases not matched to a gene: 5. Germline V lookup: CDR1 SGHNT, CDR2 YYREEE (reference sequence). The CDR3 nucleotides read TGTGCCAGCAGCTTTGGAGGACTAGCGGGATACACCGGGGAGCTGTTTTTT. It yields the protein CASSFGGLAGYTGELFF.